The 17 T cell receptor beta chains below were found in one sample sequenced in a study of patients and donors after allogeneic stem cell transplantation. MiXCR was run by TCRdb on the RT-PCR reads, yielding one entry per CDR3 protein. The sample carries about a million distinct CDR3 sequences, roughly 18% recorded once. What was sequenced was blood, either unsorted or a sorted T cell fraction (not recorded which). Receptors originate from a human donor who was either an allogeneic HSCT recipient or a stem cell or donor lymphocyte infusion donor (not recorded which). It is not recorded whose cells these are; they may come from a transplant donor.

This clonotype has just a few counts. J is TRBJ1-2 and V is TRBV15; D is ambiguous. Germline V gene data show CDR1 as LNHNV and CDR2 as YYDKDF (reference sequence). This CDR3 has 12 residues. V was shortened by 0 bases and J by 4 bases, with 3 bases between the two germline ends. The CDR3 is CATSRESYGYTF. The CDR3 coding sequence is TGTGCCACCAGCAGAGAGTCCTATGGCTACACCTTC.

This clonotype came up a few times. This sequence joins TRBV7-8 and TRBJ2-5, with a weak D call TRBD2 (6 bases). The germline V and J ends were trimmed by 4 bases and 5 bases, with 17 bases remaining between them. The germline V gene encodes CDR1 SGHVS and CDR2 FQNEAQ. The CDR3 has 15 amino acids. The CDR3 DNA reads as TGTGCCAGCAGCTACCCGGGACTCTCAGCCGAGACCCAGTACTTC. Protein sequence: CASSYPGLSAETQYF.

The gene calls are TRBV11-2 and TRBJ2-5; 7 bases agree with TRBD2. V trimming: 3 bases; J trimming: 5 bases; junction bases outside the gene matches: 9. Germline lookup yields CDR1 SGHAT and CDR2 FQNNGV. This CDR3 comprises 15 residues. The CDR3 here is CASSFEGRAGETQYF. The CDR3 DNA follows: TGTGCCAGCAGCTTCGAGGGGAGGGCCGGTGAGACCCAGTACTTC.

The V call is TRBV20-1, the J call TRBJ1-6; D is ambiguous. This CDR3 comprises 10 residues. V lost 6 bases and J lost 9, with 6 bases in between. Germline CDR1 reads DFQATT; CDR2 reads SNEGSKA (reference sequence). CDR3 loop: CSATGSPLHF. The CDR3 DNA reads TGCAGTGCGACGGGTTCACCCCTCCACTTT.

The V gene is TRBV29-1, the J gene TRBJ1-2; TRBD1 aligns across 9 bases. The junction had 5 bases not matched to a gene; V was cut back by 6 bases and J by 6 bases. Germline CDR1 SQVTM, CDR2 ANQGSEA. This CDR3 comprises 12 residues. The CDR3 loop reads CSVETGGDGYTF. CDR3 bases: TGCAGCGTAGAAACAGGGGGCGATGGCTACACCTTC.

This clonotype was observed many times. The chain employs TRBV12-3 or TRBV12-4 and TRBJ1-5, with 7 bases fitting TRBD1. The CDR3 consists of 16 residues. With V trimmed by 6 bases and J by 1 base, 9 bases remained unmatched. CDR3 sequence reads: CASSLRQGWSNQPQHF. CDR3 DNA: TGTGCCAGCAGCCTCCGACAGGGATGGAGCAATCAGCCCCAGCATTTT.

The chain uses TRBV29-1 and TRBJ1-4, with D unclear. V lost 7 bases and J lost 5, with 14 bases in between. The CDR3 is 13 residues long. Per germline, CDR1 SQVTM and CDR2 ANQGSEA. The DNA of the CDR3 is TGCAGCGCCACCCGGACTGAGAATGAAAAACTGTTTTTT. It encodes CSATRTENEKLFF.

As to this clonotype: The junction differs from germline at one of its ends, possibly a read error. The rearrangement joins TRBV5-1 to TRBJ1-4; a weak D match, TRBD1 (6 bases). Germline values: CDR1 SGHRS, CDR2 YFSETQ. This CDR3 is 14 amino acids long. In DNA, the CDR3 is TGCGCCAGCAGCGTACAGGGTGGGGATGAAAAACGGTTTTTT. This gives the protein CASSVQGGDEKRFF.

This clonotype came up once. This chain connects TRBV29-1 to TRBJ1-1; D is possibly TRBD1 (5 bases). Trimming took 6 bases from V and 2 from J, leaving 13 bases between them. Looked up from germline, CDR1 is SQVTM and CDR2 is ANQGSEA. The CDR3 contains 13 residues. The CDR3 region is CSVRGTINTEAFF. For the CDR3, the DNA is TGCAGCGTGAGAGGGACTATCAACACTGAAGCTTTCTTT.

This clonotype was seen more than once but under ten times. The CDR3 DNA sequence: TGCGCCAGCAGCCAAGGGGACCGCGAGAATCAGCCCCAGCATTTT. It translates to CASSQGDRENQPQHF. This chain links TRBV4-1 with TRBJ1-5, with D possibly TRBD1 on 5 matching bases. Trimming removed 1 base from V and 4 bases from J, with 11 bases in between. Germline V gene sequence: CDR1 MGHRA, CDR2 YSYEKL. The CDR3 length is 15 residues.

This clonotype was observed a few times. CDR3: CASSLGQGKMNTEAFF. CDR3 sequence (DNA): TGTGCCAGCAGCTTAGGACAGGGTAAAATGAACACTGAAGCTTTCTTT. The rearrangement links TRBV7-2 to TRBJ1-1, with 7 bases identical to TRBD1. Germline V gene lookup returns CDR1 SGHTA and CDR2 FQGNSA. Unmatched junction bases numbered 5, after V lost 1 base and J lost 0 bases. This CDR3 contains 16 residues. The full variable domain, with the rest looked up from reference TRBV7-2 and TRBJ1-1, is GAGVSQSPSNKVTEKGKDVELRCDPISGHTALYWYRQSLGQGLEFLIYFQGNSAPDKSGLPSDRFSAERTGGSVSTLTIQRTQQEDSAVYLCASSLGQGKMNTEAFFGQGTRLTVV.

This clonotype was counted ten times or more. V usage is TRBV4-2 and J usage is TRBJ1-1; D remains unclear. The V gene's germline CDR1 is LGHNA and CDR2 YNFKEQ. The CDR3 contains 15 residues. Trimming pared 0 bases from V and 1 base from J, leaving 9 bases between. The CDR3 sequence: CASSQDKYKNTEAFF. The DNA of the CDR3 is TGTGCCAGCAGCCAAGATAAATACAAGAACACTGAAGCTTTCTTT.

This chain links TRBV6-5 with TRBJ2-7; D call uncertain. The germline CDR1 and CDR2 sequences are MNHEY and SVGAGI. This CDR3 is built from 14 residues. Trimming left V 3 bases short and J 2 bases short, with 11 bases between. The CDR3 sequence is CASSYNTVPYEQYF. The DNA for the CDR3 is TGTGCCAGCAGTTATAATACAGTACCCTACGAGCAGTACTTC.

There are a few counts of this clonotype. The rearrangement links TRBV29-1 to TRBJ1-1; 7 nucleotides match TRBD1. The J segment lost 8 bases and the V segment lost 5 bases, leaving 8 bases of the junction unmatched. CDR1 is SQVTM, CDR2 ANQGSEA, per germline. This CDR3 is 12 amino acids long. The CDR3 sequence: CSVFVGQAEAFF. The CDR3 region has the DNA TGCAGCGTTTTCGTCGGACAGGCCGAAGCTTTCTTT. The variable domain in full, completed from reference TRBV29-1 and TRBJ1-1, reads SAVISQKPSRDICQRGTSLTIQCQVDSQVTMMFWYRQQPGQSLTLIATANQGSEATYESGFVIDKFPISRPNLTFSTLTVSNMSPEDSSIYLCSVFVGQAEAFFGQGTRLTVV.

The chain is built from TRBV7-2 and TRBJ1-3; maybe TRBD1 (5 bases). The V end lost 2 bases, the J end lost 2 bases, and 10 bases lay between the germline ends. The CDR3 contains 15 residues. The germline CDR1 and CDR2 sequences are SGHTA and FQGNSA. CDR3 loop: CASSLPTVTGNTIYF. CDR3 nucleotide sequence: TGTGCCAGCAGCTTACCGACAGTGACTGGAAACACCATATATTTT. The full variable domain, with the rest looked up from reference TRBV7-2 and TRBJ1-3, is GAGVSQSPSNKVTEKGKDVELRCDPISGHTALYWYRQSLGQGLEFLIYFQGNSAPDKSGLPSDRFSAERTGGSVSTLTIQRTQQEDSAVYLCASSLPTVTGNTIYFGEGSWLTVV.

The V and J genes are TRBV6-1 and TRBJ1-5, with D possibly TRBD1 on 6 matching bases. Germline loops: CDR1 MNHNS, CDR2 SASEGT. This CDR3 spans 15 amino acids. Trimming removed 6 bases from V and 2 bases from J, with 14 bases in between. The CDR3 is CASRPGVGGNQPQHF. The CDR3 nucleotides read TGTGCCAGCAGACCAGGGGTTGGGGGCAATCAGCCCCAGCATTTT.

This clonotype turned up a few times. The genes are TRBV5-1 and TRBJ2-1; 8 nucleotides align to TRBD2. Trimming at V came to 7 bases and at J to 6 bases, leaving 3 bases not matched to a gene. CDR3 length: 12 residues. From germline, CDR1 is SGHRS and CDR2 YFSETQ. CDR3 amino acids: CASGSGGNEQFF. The CDR3 bases are TGCGCCAGCGGGAGCGGGGGCAATGAGCAGTTCTTC.